This entry lists 25 T cell receptor beta chains sequenced from one sample in a study of blood T cell repertoires in COVID-19 (dated by TCRdb to the early 2020s). Library construction relied on the immunoSEQ multiplex PCR assay. In its TCRdb copy, this immuneACCESS table keeps in-frame sequences only and misses some clones. Where compared with another copy, unresolved V genes explain less than half of these, and the others have no known cause. Within this sample are tens of thousands of clones, with around 88% of them counted one time only. The ten largest clones take up 1% to 1.5% of the sample. Sequenced sample: peripheral blood. Receptor source: a man aged 60-69 years with acute or convalescent COVID-19.

A note on this clone: Germline and junction disagree at one end, which may indicate a read error. The chain has TRBV5-6 and TRBJ2-1; 14 positions agree with TRBD2. The germline V gene has CDR1 SGHDT and CDR2 YYEEEE. There are 15 residues in the CDR3. As DNA, the CDR3 is TGTGCCAGCAGGTTGGGACTAGCGGGAGTCGGTGAGCAGTTCTTC. This codes for CASRLGLAGVGEQFF. Looking up the rest from reference TRBV5-6 and TRBJ2-1 gives the full variable domain: DAGVTQSPTHLIKTRGQQVTLRCSPKSGHDTVSWYQQALGQGPQFIFQYYEEEERQRGNFPDRFSGHQFPNYSSELNVNALLLGDSALYLCASRLGLAGVGEQFFGPGTRLTVL.

V gene TRBV9 combines with J gene TRBJ2-5; tentatively, D is TRBD2 (6 bases). Germline-derived CDR1 and CDR2 are SGDLS and YYNGEE. The CDR3 sequence is 14 residues long. Trimming removed 4 bases at V and 8 bases at J, with 18 bases between. The CDR3 protein is CASSPGPMEGTQYF. In nucleotides, the CDR3 is TGTGCCAGCAGCCCAGGCCCTATGGAGGGAACCCAGTACTTC.

The genes are TRBV29-1 and TRBJ2-3; D may be TRBD1 (6 bases). Germline V gene data show CDR1 as SQVTM and CDR2 as ANQGSEA. Between the trimmed V and J ends, which lost 5 bases and 3 bases, there was a span of 12 bases. The CDR3 extends over 13 amino acids. CDR3 DNA: TGCAGCGTTCAGGGGATAATGACAGATACGCAGTATTTT. Translating gives CSVQGIMTDTQYF.

This clone was seen a single time. The J gene is TRBJ2-1, the V gene TRBV3-1 (or the pseudogene TRBV3-2); the match to TRBD2 covers 8 bases. CDR3 length equals 15 residues. In germline, CDR1 is LGHDT, CDR2 YNNKEL (reference sequence). Trimming took 5 bases from V and 6 from J; bases not matched to a gene: 9. CDR3 sequence (DNA): TGTGCCAGCAGCTTCCCATTGACTAGCGCCAATGAGCAGTTCTTC. This codes for CASSFPLTSANEQFF.

The chain couples TRBV19 to TRBJ2-1, with D possibly being TRBD2 (6 bases). CDR3 size: 16 residues. Germline V gene data show CDR1 as LNHDA and CDR2 as SQIVND (reference sequence). V shed 4 bases and J shed 0 bases, with 13 bases lying between them. CDR3 coding DNA: TGTGCCAGTAGTAGATTAGCGGCCAGCTCCTACAATGAGCAGTTCTTC. Protein product: CASSRLAASSYNEQFF.

This chain links TRBV5-1 with TRBJ1-4, with 8 bases matching TRBD1. Per the germline V gene, CDR1 is SGHRS and CDR2 is YFSETQ. The CDR3 spans 15 residues. V lost 4 bases, J lost 6 bases, and 8 bases stayed unmatched. Written as DNA, the CDR3 is TGCGCCAGCAGCAGACGGACAGGGACTTATGAAAAACTGTTTTTT. Protein product: CASSRRTGTYEKLFF.

V gene TRBV7-6 combines with J gene TRBJ1-6, with a tentative D call TRBD1 (5 bases). The CDR3 runs 14 residues. CDR1 and CDR2 (germline): SGHVS, FNYEAQ. Trimming pared 1 base from V and 8 bases from J, leaving 9 bases between. CDR3 DNA sequence: TGTGCCAGCAGCTTAGGACAGACAGATTCACCCCTCCACTTT. This gives the protein CASSLGQTDSPLHF.

This chain uses TRBV28 with TRBJ2-5, with a possible D match to TRBD1 (6 bases). Trimming pared 6 bases from V and 4 bases from J, leaving 15 bases between. The CDR3 totals 14 residues. Per germline, CDR1 MDHEN and CDR2 SYDVKM. In nucleotides, the CDR3 is TGTGCCAGCAGCAGACAGGTTTTCGGAGAGACCCAGTACTTC. Residues: CASSRQVFGETQYF. The variable domain in full, with the rest retrieved from reference TRBV28 and TRBJ2-5, is DVKVTQSSRYLVKRTGEKVFLECVQDMDHENMFWYRQDPGLGLRLIYFSYDVKMKEKGDIPEGYSVSREKKERFSLILESASTNQTSMYLCASSRQVFGETQYFGPGTRLLVL.

This chain joins TRBV27 and TRBJ1-4; D remains unclear. V shed 1 base and J shed 3 bases, with 18 bases lying between them. Germline V CDR1 and CDR2: MNHEY, SMNVEV (reference sequence). The CDR3 is 18 amino acids. CDR3 loop: CASSLLSHGGAANEKLFF. The DNA of the CDR3 is TGTGCCAGCAGTTTATTATCTCACGGCGGAGCAGCTAATGAAAAACTGTTTTTT.

V gene TRBV4-1 combines with J gene TRBJ1-2, with 7 bases matching TRBD1. V shed 4 bases, J shed 6 bases, and the junction held 8 bases outside the gene matches. CDR3 length: 14 residues. CDR1 is MGHRA and CDR2 is YSYEKL in the germline V gene. CDR3 region: CASSRTGDFDGYTF. DNA of the CDR3: TGCGCCAGCAGCCGAACAGGGGATTTCGATGGCTACACCTTC.

V usage is TRBV27 and J usage is TRBJ2-7, with TRBD1 identical over 7 bases. CDR1 and CDR2 (germline): MNHEY, SMNVEV (reference sequence). The CDR3 spans 12 residues. V shed 10 bases, J shed 2 bases, and the junction held 5 bases outside the gene matches. The CDR3 protein is CATPDRTYEQYF. The CDR3 nucleotides read TGTGCCACCCCGGACAGGACCTACGAGCAGTACTTC.

This chain uses TRBV3-1 (or the pseudogene TRBV3-2) with TRBJ2-1; the D gene is possibly TRBD2 (5 bases). V shed 0 bases and J shed 7 bases, with 16 bases lying between them. The CDR3 spans 16 residues. The germline CDR1 and CDR2 sequences are LGHDT and YNNKEL (reference sequence). The CDR3 loop reads CASSQEGLATGNEQFF. CDR3 bases: TGTGCCAGCAGCCAAGAAGGTCTAGCTACGGGAAATGAGCAGTTCTTC.

The chain links TRBV3-1 (or the pseudogene TRBV3-2) to TRBJ2-1; 11 bases match TRBD2. With V trimmed by 0 bases and J by 6 bases, 1 base remained unmatched. Germline V gene lookup returns CDR1 LGHDT and CDR2 YNNKEL (reference sequence). The CDR3 loop spans 15 amino acids. The CDR3 loop is CASSQETSGSNEQFF. CDR3 nucleotide sequence: TGTGCCAGCAGCCAAGAAACTAGCGGGAGCAATGAGCAGTTCTTC.

The chain combines TRBV18 with TRBJ2-3, with 14 bases aligning to TRBD2. The CDR3 is 19 residues long. V lost 2 bases, J lost 3 bases, and 10 bases stayed unmatched. Germline CDR1 and CDR2: KGHSH and LQKENI. The DNA for the CDR3 is TGTGCCAGCTCACCAAGGACAGTCCGGACTAGCGGGAGGACAGATACGCAGTATTTT. It is translated as CASSPRTVRTSGRTDTQYF.

The rearrangement uses TRBV5-6 and TRBJ1-2, with a weak D call TRBD1 (6 bases). The CDR3 is 14 amino acids. Germline CDR1 is SGHDT and CDR2 is YYEEEE. The V end lost 4 bases, the J end lost 3 bases, and 13 bases lay between the germline ends. The CDR3 here is CASSPLYRDYGYTF. The CDR3 DNA reads TGTGCCAGCAGCCCCCTTTACAGGGACTATGGCTACACCTTC.

The J gene is TRBJ2-5, the V gene TRBV11-2, with 15 positions matching TRBD2. This CDR3 region has 16 residues. The junction had 5 bases not matched to a gene; V was cut back by 5 bases and J by 4 bases. Germline CDR1 SGHAT, CDR2 FQNNGV. The CDR3: CASSTWTSGRAETQYF. CDR3 bases: TGTGCCAGCAGCACCTGGACTAGCGGGAGGGCAGAGACCCAGTACTTC. Full variable domain (rest looked up from reference TRBV11-2 and TRBJ2-5): EAGVAQSPRYKIIEKRQSVAFWCNPISGHATLYWYQQILGQGPKLLIQFQNNGVVDDSQLPKDRFSAERLKGVDSTLKIQPAKLEDSAVYLCASSTWTSGRAETQYFGPGTRLLVL.

This chain uses TRBV6-5 with TRBJ2-1; a possible D gene is TRBD1 (6 bases). Per germline, CDR1 MNHEY and CDR2 SVGAGI. The CDR3 has 11 amino acids. Trimming pared 6 bases from V and 10 bases from J, leaving 10 bases between. In DNA form, the CDR3 reads TGTGCCAGCAGACAGGGCCCCGAGCAGTTCTTC. Its translation: CASRQGPEQFF.

The CDR3 is CASSLAWGGQNTEAFF. The CDR3 nucleotides read TGTGCCAGCAGCCTAGCGTGGGGGGGGCAGAACACTGAAGCTTTCTTT. The chain carries TRBV3-1 (or the pseudogene TRBV3-2) and TRBJ1-1; perhaps TRBD1 as D (6 bases). Germline-derived CDR1 and CDR2 are LGHDT and YNNKEL (reference sequence). The CDR3 totals 16 residues. The V end was cut by 4 bases, the J end by 1 base, with 16 bases between.

The rearrangement links TRBV27 to TRBJ1-2; TRBD1 matches 7 bases. V gave up 6 bases and J gave up 5 bases; unmatched junction bases: 6. The CDR3 is 13 amino acids. Germline loops: CDR1 MNHEY, CDR2 SMNVEV (reference sequence). CDR3 region: CASSTRGWYGYTF. The CDR3 region has the DNA TGTGCCAGCAGCACCAGGGGGTGGTATGGCTACACCTTC.

This clone was detected only once. The gene calls are TRBV4-1 and TRBJ1-5; D is perhaps TRBD1 (5 bases). V lost 8 bases and J 0 bases, leaving 17 bases between the germline ends. This CDR3 region has 16 residues. CDR1 is MGHRA, CDR2 YSYEKL, per germline. The CDR3 nucleotides are TGCGCCAGCCCTAAAGGGAGGGGATTTAGCAATCAGCCCCAGCATTTT. As protein: CASPKGRGFSNQPQHF.

V gene TRBV6-5 combines with J gene TRBJ2-1, with 8 bases aligning to TRBD2. The J segment lost 9 bases and the V segment lost 5 bases, leaving 12 bases of the junction unmatched. CDR1 and CDR2 (germline): MNHEY, SVGAGI. This CDR3 is 15 amino acids long. CDR3 protein: CASSIQAGVRSEQFF. Here the CDR3 DNA reads TGTGCCAGCAGTATCCAAGCGGGGGTGCGCAGTGAGCAGTTCTTC.

V usage is TRBV9 and J usage is TRBJ2-5; 7 bases map to TRBD1. CDR1 is SGDLS and CDR2 is YYNGEE in the germline V gene. With 3 bases clipped from V and 2 bases from J, the junction kept 13 bases outside the gene matches. The CDR3 extends over 17 amino acids. The CDR3 protein is CASSASRPGQKQETQYF. The CDR3 DNA is TGTGCCAGCAGCGCATCCCGTCCGGGACAGAAACAAGAGACCCAGTACTTC.

This chain's CDR3 is CASSIMGQPQETQYF. CDR3 coding DNA: TGTGCCAGCAGCATCATGGGACAGCCACAAGAGACCCAGTACTTC. The chain couples TRBV9 to TRBJ2-5, with 7 bases aligning to TRBD1. Trimming took 4 bases from V and 2 from J; bases not matched to a gene: 8. The CDR3 has 15 amino acids. Per the germline V gene, CDR1 is SGDLS and CDR2 is YYNGEE.

V is TRBV21-1 and J is TRBJ2-2; the table's D call, TRBD1, was not checked against the DNA. TRBV21-1 is given as a pseudogene. The CDR3 totals 16 residues. The CDR3 loop is CASSKVQQVNTGELFF. In nucleotides, the CDR3 is TGTGCCAGCAGCAAAGTTCAACAGGTGAACACCGGGGAGCTGTTTTTT.

The chain couples TRBV9 to TRBJ1-6; weak D call: TRBD1 (6 bases). Germline CDR1 is SGDLS and CDR2 is YYNGEE. V was trimmed by 0 bases and J by 11 bases, leaving 9 bases between them. This CDR3 spans 13 amino acids. In nucleotides, the CDR3 is TGTGCCAGCAGCGTAGACGGGGGGCCACCCCTCCACTTT. Encoded protein: CASSVDGGPPLHF. Full variable domain (missing parts from reference TRBV9 and TRBJ1-6): DSGVTQTPKHLITATGQRVTLRCSPRSGDLSVYWYQQSLDQGLQFLIQYYNGEERAKGNILERFSAQQFPDLHSELNLSSLELGDSALYFCASSVDGGPPLHFGNGTRLTVT.